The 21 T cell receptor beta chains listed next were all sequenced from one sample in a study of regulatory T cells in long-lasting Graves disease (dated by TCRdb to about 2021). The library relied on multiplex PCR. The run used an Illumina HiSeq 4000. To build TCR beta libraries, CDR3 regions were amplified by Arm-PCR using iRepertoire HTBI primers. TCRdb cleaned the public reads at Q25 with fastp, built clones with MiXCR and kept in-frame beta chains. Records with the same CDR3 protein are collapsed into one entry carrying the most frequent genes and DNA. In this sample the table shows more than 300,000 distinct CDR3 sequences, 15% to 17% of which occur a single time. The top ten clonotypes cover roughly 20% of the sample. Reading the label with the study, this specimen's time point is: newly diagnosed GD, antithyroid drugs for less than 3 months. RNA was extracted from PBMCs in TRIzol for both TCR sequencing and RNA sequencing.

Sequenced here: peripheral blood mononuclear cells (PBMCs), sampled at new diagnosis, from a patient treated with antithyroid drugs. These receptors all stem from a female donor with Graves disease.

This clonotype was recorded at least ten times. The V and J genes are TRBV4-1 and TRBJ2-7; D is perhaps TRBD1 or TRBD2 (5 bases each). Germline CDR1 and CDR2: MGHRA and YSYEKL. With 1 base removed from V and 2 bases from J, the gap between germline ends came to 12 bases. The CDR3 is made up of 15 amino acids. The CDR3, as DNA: TGCGCCAGCAGCCAAGGCCGGGACGGCGCCTACGAGCAGTACTTC. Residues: CASSQGRDGAYEQYF.

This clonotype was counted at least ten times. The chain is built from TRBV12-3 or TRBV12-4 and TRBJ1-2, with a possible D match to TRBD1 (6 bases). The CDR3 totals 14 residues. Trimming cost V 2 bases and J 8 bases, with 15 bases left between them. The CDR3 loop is CASSLTHRELGYTF. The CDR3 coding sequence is TGTGCCAGCAGTTTAACTCACAGGGAGTTGGGCTACACCTTC.

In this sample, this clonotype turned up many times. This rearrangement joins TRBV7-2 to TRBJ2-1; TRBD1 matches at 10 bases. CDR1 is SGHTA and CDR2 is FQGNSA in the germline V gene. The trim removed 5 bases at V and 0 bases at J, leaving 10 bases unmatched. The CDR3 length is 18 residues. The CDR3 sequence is CASSPTPGQGSSYNEQFF. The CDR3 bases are TGTGCCAGCAGCCCTACCCCGGGACAGGGGAGCTCCTACAATGAGCAGTTCTTC. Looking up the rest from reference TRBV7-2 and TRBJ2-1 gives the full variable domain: GAGVSQSPSNKVTEKGKDVELRCDPISGHTALYWYRQSLGQGLEFLIYFQGNSAPDKSGLPSDRFSAERTGGSVSTLTIQRTQQEDSAVYLCASSPTPGQGSSYNEQFFGPGTRLTVL.

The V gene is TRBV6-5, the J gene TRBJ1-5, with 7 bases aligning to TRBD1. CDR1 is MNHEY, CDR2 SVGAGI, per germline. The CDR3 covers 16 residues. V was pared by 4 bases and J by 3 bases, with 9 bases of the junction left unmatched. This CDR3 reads CASSFRGGGANQPQHF. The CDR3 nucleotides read TGTGCCAGCAGTTTCAGGGGGGGGGGGGCCAATCAGCCCCAGCATTTT.

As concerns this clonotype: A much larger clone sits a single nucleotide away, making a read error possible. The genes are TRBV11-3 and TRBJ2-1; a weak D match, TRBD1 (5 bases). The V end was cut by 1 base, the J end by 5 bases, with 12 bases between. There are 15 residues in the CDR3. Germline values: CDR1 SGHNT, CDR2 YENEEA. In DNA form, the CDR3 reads TGTGCCAGCAGCTTAGCACAGGTGGCGAACAATGAGCAGTTCTTC. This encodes CASSLAQVANNEQFF.

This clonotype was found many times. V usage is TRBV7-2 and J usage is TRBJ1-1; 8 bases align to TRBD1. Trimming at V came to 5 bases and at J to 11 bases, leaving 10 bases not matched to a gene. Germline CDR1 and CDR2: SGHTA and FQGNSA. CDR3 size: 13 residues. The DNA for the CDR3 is TGTGCCAGCAGCATCGGGACAGGTTTAGTCGCTTTCTTT. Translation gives CASSIGTGLVAFF. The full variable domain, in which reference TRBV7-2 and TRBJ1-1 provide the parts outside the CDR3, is GAGVSQSPSNKVTEKGKDVELRCDPISGHTALYWYRQSLGQGLEFLIYFQGNSAPDKSGLPSDRFSAERTGGSVSTLTIQRTQQEDSAVYLCASSIGTGLVAFFGQGTRLTVV.

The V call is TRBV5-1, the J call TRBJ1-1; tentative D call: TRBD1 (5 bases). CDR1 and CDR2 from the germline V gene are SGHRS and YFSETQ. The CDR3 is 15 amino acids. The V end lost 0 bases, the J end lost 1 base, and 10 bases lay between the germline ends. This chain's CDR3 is CASSLAGGWNTEAFF. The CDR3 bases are TGCGCCAGCAGCTTGGCCGGGGGTTGGAACACTGAAGCTTTCTTT. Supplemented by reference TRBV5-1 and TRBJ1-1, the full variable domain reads KAGVTQTPRYLIKTRGQQVTLSCSPISGHRSVSWYQQTPGQGLQFLFEYFSETQRNKGNFPGRFSGRQFSNSRSEMNVSTLELGDSALYLCASSLAGGWNTEAFFGQGTRLTVV.

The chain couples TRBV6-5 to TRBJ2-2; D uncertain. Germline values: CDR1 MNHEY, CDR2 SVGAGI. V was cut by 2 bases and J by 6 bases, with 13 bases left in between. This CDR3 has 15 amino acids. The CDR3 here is CASSYLTRSAGELFF. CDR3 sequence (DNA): TGTGCCAGCAGTTACCTTACACGGTCGGCCGGGGAGCTGTTTTTT.

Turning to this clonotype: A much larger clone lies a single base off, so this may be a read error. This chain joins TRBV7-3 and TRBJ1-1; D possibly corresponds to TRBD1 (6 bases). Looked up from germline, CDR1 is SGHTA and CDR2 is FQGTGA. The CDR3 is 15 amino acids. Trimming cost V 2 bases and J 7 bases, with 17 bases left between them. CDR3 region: CASSLVRDGGHEAFF. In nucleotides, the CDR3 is TGTGCCAGCAGCTTAGTCCGGGACGGGGGACATGAAGCTTTCTTT.

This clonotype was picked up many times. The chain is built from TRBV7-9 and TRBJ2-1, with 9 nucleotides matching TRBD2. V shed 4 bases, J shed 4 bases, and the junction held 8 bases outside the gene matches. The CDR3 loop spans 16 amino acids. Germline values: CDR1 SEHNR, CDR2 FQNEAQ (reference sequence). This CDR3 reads CASSSTWLAGYNEQFF. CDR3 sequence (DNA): TGTGCCAGCAGCTCGACCTGGCTAGCGGGGTACAATGAGCAGTTCTTC.

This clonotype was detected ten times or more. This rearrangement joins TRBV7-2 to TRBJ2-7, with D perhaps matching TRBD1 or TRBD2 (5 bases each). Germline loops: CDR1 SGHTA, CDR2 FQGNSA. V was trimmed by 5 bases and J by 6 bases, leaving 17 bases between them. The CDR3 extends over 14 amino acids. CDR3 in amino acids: CASSPVGTTAEQYF. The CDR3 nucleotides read TGTGCCAGCAGCCCAGTCGGGACGACCGCCGAGCAGTACTTC.

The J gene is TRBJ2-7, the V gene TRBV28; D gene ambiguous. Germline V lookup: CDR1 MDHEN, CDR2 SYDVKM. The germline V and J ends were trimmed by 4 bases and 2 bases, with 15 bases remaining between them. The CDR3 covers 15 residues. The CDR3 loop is CASSSVSNKPYEQYF. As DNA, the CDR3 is TGTGCCAGCAGTTCCGTTTCTAACAAACCCTACGAGCAGTACTTC.

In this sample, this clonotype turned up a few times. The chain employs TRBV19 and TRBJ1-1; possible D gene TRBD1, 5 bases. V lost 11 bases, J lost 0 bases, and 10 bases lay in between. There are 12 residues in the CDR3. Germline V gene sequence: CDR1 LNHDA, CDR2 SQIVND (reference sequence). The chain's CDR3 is CAVRGLNTEAFF. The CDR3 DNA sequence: TGTGCCGTTCGGGGCCTGAACACTGAAGCTTTCTTT.

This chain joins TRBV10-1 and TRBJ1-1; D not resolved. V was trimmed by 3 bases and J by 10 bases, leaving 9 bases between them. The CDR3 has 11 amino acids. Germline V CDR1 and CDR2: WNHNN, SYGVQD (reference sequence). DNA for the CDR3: TGCGCCAGCAGTGACGGCCGTGGAGCTTTCTTT. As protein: CASSDGRGAFF.

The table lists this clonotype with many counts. Written as DNA, the CDR3 is TGTGCCAGTACGGGACATATGAACACTGAAGCTTTCTTT. Its protein product is CASTGHMNTEAFF. V gene TRBV19 combines with J gene TRBJ1-1; perhaps TRBD1 as D (6 bases). CDR3 size: 13 residues. CDR1 LNHDA and CDR2 SQIVND come from the germline V gene (reference sequence). Trimming took off 7 bases at V and 0 bases at J, with 9 bases between the two ends.

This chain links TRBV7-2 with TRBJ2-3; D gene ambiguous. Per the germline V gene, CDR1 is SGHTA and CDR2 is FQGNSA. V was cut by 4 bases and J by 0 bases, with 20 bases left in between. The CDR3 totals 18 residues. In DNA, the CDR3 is TGTGCCAGCAGCTACCCCTGGCGCCGGGTGCTAAGCACAGATACGCAGTATTTT. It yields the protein CASSYPWRRVLSTDTQYF.

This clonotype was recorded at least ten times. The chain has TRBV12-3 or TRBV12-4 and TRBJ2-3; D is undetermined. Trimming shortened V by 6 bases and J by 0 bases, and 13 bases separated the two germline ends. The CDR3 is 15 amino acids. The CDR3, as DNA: TGTGCCAGCAGACCCGTAATAGCTAGCACAGATACGCAGTATTTT. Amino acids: CASRPVIASTDTQYF.

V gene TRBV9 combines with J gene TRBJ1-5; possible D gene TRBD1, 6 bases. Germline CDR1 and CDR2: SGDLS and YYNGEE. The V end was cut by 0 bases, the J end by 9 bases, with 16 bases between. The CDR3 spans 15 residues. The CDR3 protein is CASSVETGPGWPQHF. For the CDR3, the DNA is TGTGCCAGCAGCGTAGAGACAGGCCCAGGATGGCCCCAGCATTTT.

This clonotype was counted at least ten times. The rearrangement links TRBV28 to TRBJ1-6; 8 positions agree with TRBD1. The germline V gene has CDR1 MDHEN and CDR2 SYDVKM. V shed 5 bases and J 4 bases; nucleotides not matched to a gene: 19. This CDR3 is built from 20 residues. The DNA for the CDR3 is TGTGCCAGCAGTCCTACCAGGACAGGGACGGGCTTCTCGTATAATTCACCCCTCCACTTT. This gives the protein CASSPTRTGTGFSYNSPLHF. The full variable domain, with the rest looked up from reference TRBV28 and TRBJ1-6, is DVKVTQSSRYLVKRTGEKVFLECVQDMDHENMFWYRQDPGLGLRLIYFSYDVKMKEKGDIPEGYSVSREKKERFSLILESASTNQTSMYLCASSPTRTGTGFSYNSPLHFGNGTRLTVT.

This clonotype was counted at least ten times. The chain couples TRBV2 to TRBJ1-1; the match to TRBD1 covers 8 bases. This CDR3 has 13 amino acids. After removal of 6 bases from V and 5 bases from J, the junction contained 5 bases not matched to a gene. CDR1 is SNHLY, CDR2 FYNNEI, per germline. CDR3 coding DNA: TGTGCCAGCAGAGACAGGGGTGAAACTGAAGCTTTCTTT. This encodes CASRDRGETEAFF.

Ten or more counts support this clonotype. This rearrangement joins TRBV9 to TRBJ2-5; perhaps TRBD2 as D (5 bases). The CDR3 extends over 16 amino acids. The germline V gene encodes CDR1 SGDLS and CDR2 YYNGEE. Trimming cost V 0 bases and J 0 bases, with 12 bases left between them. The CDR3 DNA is TGTGCCAGCAGCGTAGCGGACTCGTGGTACCAAGAGACCCAGTACTTC. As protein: CASSVADSWYQETQYF. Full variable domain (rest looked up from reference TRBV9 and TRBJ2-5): DSGVTQTPKHLITATGQRVTLRCSPRSGDLSVYWYQQSLDQGLQFLIQYYNGEERAKGNILERFSAQQFPDLHSELNLSSLELGDSALYFCASSVADSWYQETQYFGPGTRLLVL.